This T cell receptor (beta chain) derives from a study of cytomegalovirus exposure and HLA in healthy donors. Study-wide results and limits: It was taken for granted in presence/absence analyses that sequencing depth across donors was roughly uniform. According to an earlier analysis, most TCR beta V segments yielded productive rearrangements about 87% or about 30% of the time.

In regard to this clone: Antigen: not known.

Researchers ran the PCR with 60 Vbeta and 13 Jbeta primers. Methods used by the authors: Later analysis identified approximately 80 million unique TCR beta chains, about 10 million shared. Profiling relied on immunoSEQ multiplex PCR, and the TCRdb table lists in-frame clones only, not all of them. That table is the source of V, J and clone size, and D and trimming were worked out from the DNA. The data show over 150,000 clones, with roughly 86% seen just once and around 4.9% held by the top ten. This TCR came from a girl between 5 and 17 years old in good health and CMV-seropositive. The sequencing sample was made of PBMCs.

The CDR3 here is CAWTDRGDYGYTF. CDR3 coding DNA: TGTGCCTGGACGGACAGGGGCGACTATGGCTACACCTTC. The chain recombines TRBV30 with TRBJ1-2; 9 nucleotides line up with TRBD1. The CDR3 has 13 amino acids. Trimming at V came to 4 bases and at J to 3 bases, leaving 3 bases not matched to a gene. The germline CDR1 and CDR2 sequences are GTSNPN and SVGIG (reference sequence).